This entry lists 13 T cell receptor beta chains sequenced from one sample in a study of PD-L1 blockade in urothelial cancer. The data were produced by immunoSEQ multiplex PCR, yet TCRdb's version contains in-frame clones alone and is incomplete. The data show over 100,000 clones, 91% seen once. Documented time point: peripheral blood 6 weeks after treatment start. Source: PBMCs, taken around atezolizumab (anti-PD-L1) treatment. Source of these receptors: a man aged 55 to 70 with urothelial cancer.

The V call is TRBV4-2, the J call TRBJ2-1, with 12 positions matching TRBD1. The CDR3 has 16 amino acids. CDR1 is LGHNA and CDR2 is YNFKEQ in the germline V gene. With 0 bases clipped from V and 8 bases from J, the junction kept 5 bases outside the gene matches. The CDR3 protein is CASSQDPGQGAHEQFF. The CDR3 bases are TGTGCCAGCAGCCAAGACCCGGGACAGGGGGCCCATGAGCAGTTCTTC.

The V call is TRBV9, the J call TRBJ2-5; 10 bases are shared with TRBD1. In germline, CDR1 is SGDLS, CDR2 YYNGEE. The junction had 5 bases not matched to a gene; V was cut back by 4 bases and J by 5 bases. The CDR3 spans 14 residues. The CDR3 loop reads CASSPWGQGETQYF. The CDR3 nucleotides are TGTGCCAGCAGCCCTTGGGGACAGGGGGAGACCCAGTACTTC.

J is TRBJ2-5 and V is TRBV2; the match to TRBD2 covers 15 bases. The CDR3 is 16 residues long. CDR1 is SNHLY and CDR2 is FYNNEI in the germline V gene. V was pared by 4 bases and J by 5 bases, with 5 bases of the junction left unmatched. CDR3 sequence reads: CASSALGLAGGETQYF. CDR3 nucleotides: TGTGCCAGCAGTGCCTTAGGACTAGCGGGGGGGGAGACCCAGTACTTC.

The CDR3 reads CASTGTSGFSTDTQYF. The CDR3 DNA sequence: TGTGCCAGCACTGGGACTAGCGGTTTTAGCACAGATACGCAGTATTTT. V is TRBV28 and J is TRBJ2-3, with 11 bases aligning to TRBD2. V trimming: 7 bases; J trimming: 0 bases; junction bases outside the gene matches: 6. This CDR3 region has 16 residues. Germline V gene lookup returns CDR1 MDHEN and CDR2 SYDVKM.

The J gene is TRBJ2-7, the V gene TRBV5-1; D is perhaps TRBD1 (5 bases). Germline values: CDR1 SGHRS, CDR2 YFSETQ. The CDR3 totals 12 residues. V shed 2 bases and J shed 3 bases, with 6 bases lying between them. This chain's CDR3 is CASSFDSYEQYF. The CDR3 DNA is TGCGCCAGCAGCTTTGACAGCTACGAGCAGTACTTC.

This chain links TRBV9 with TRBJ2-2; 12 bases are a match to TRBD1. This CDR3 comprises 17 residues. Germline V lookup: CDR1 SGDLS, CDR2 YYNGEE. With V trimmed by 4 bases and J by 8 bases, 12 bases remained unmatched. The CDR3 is CASSPHGGDRGLGELFF. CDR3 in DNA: TGTGCCAGCAGCCCACACGGAGGGGACAGGGGGCTGGGGGAGCTGTTTTTT.

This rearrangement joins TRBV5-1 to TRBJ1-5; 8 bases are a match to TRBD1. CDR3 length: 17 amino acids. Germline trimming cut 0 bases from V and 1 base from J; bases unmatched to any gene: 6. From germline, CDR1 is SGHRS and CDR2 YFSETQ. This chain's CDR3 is CASSLAPGGESNQPQHF. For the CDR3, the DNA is TGCGCCAGCAGCTTGGCCCCAGGGGGCGAGAGCAATCAGCCCCAGCATTTT.

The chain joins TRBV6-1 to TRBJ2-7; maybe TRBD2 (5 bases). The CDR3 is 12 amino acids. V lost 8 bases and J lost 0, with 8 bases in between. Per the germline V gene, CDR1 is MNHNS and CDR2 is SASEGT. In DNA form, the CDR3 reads TGTGCCAGCGGACTCAACTCCTACGAGCAGTACTTC. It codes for CASGLNSYEQYF.

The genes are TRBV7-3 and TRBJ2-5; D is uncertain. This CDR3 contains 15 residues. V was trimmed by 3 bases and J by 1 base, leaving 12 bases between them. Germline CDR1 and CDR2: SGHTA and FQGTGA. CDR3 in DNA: TGTGCCAGCAGCTTCACCAGTAACCCCCAAGAGACCCAGTACTTC. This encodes CASSFTSNPQETQYF.

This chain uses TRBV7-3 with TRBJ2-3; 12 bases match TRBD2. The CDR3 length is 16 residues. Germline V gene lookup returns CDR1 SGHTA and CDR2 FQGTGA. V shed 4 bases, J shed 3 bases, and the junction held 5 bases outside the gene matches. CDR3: CASSSQTSGGTDTQYF. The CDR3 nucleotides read TGTGCCAGCAGCTCACAGACTAGCGGGGGAACAGATACGCAGTATTTT.

CDR3 protein: CASTLDPTGVRSYGYTF. Here the CDR3 DNA reads TGTGCCAGCACCCTAGACCCAACAGGTGTACGTTCCTATGGCTACACCTTC. V gene TRBV21-1 combines with J gene TRBJ1-2; TRBD1, the table's D call, lacks a check against the DNA. TRBV21-1 is reported as a pseudogene. The CDR3 loop spans 17 amino acids.

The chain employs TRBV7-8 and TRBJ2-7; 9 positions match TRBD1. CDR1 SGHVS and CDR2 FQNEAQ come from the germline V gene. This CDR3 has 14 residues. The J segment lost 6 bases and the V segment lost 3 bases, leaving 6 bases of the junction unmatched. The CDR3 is CASSFGQGRGEQYF. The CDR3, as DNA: TGTGCCAGCAGCTTCGGACAGGGGCGGGGCGAGCAGTACTTC.

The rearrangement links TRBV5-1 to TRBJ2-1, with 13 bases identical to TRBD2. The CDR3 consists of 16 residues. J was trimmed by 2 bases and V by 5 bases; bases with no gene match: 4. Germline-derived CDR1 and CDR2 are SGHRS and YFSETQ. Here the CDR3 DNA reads TGCGCCAGCAGTCGACTAGCGGGGGGAACCTACAATGAGCAGTTCTTC. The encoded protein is CASSRLAGGTYNEQFF. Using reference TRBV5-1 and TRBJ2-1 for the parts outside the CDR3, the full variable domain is KAGVTQTPRYLIKTRGQQVTLSCSPISGHRSVSWYQQTPGQGLQFLFEYFSETQRNKGNFPGRFSGRQFSNSRSEMNVSTLELGDSALYLCASSRLAGGTYNEQFFGPGTRLTVL.